These 9 T cell receptor beta chains were all obtained from the same sample, sequenced in a study of blood T cell repertoires in COVID-19. TCRdb's table, derived via immunoSEQ multiplex PCR, lists solely in-frame clones and lacks some. The table includes about 180,000 clones, roughly 88% detected once. The material sequenced was PBMCs or T cells enriched from blood (not recorded which). These receptor sequences come from a woman under 40 who had recovered from COVID-19.

The sample holds one count of this clone. V gene TRBV30 combines with J gene TRBJ2-7, with TRBD1 identical over 8 bases. Per germline, CDR1 GTSNPN and CDR2 SVGIG (reference sequence). The CDR3 is 13 residues long. Trimming removed 2 bases from V and 5 bases from J; junction bases left unmatched: 5. CDR3 sequence reads: CAWSTGTGDEQYF. For the CDR3, the DNA is TGTGCCTGGAGTACCGGGACAGGAGACGAGCAGTACTTC.

The gene calls are TRBV27 and TRBJ2-7; D remains ambiguous. This CDR3 is 13 amino acids long. The germline V gene encodes CDR1 MNHEY and CDR2 SMNVEV (reference sequence). The V end lost 2 bases, the J end lost 3 bases, and 8 bases lay between the germline ends. The CDR3 DNA follows: TGTGCCAGCAGTTTAGCGACAAACTACGAGCAGTACTTC. Translating it yields CASSLATNYEQYF.

Remarks on this clone: A read error may account for a junction end that differs from germline. The chain uses TRBV6-4 and TRBJ1-1; D is perhaps TRBD1 (6 bases). The CDR3 runs to 10 residues. The germline V gene encodes CDR1 MRHNA and CDR2 SNTAGT. CDR3: CASRTGWSLF. CDR3 bases: TGTGCCAGCAGGACAGGTTGGAGCCTTTTT.

This chain connects TRBV9 to TRBJ2-7, with 11 bases lining up with TRBD2. Germline values: CDR1 SGDLS, CDR2 YYNGEE. The CDR3 totals 15 residues. Trimming removed 5 bases from V and 4 bases from J; junction bases left unmatched: 8. The CDR3 loop reads CASSRSGTSGYEQYF. CDR3 nucleotides: TGTGCCAGCAGTCGTAGCGGGACTAGCGGTTACGAGCAGTACTTC.

This clone was seen more than once but under ten times. The chain links TRBV24-1 to TRBJ2-2, with 8 bases lining up with TRBD1. The CDR3 consists of 16 residues. Germline V gene sequence: CDR1 KGHDR, CDR2 SFDVKD. V shed 2 bases, J shed 3 bases, and the junction held 4 bases outside the gene matches. As DNA, the CDR3 is TGTGCCACCAGTGATTCGGCAGGGGGCTACACCGGGGAGCTGTTTTTT. Protein sequence: CATSDSAGGYTGELFF.

The rearrangement links TRBV20-1 to TRBJ1-6, with 8 bases aligning to TRBD1. Per the germline V gene, CDR1 is DFQATT and CDR2 is SNEGSKA (reference sequence). This CDR3 is built from 16 residues. V was pared by 3 bases and J by 10 bases, with 14 bases of the junction left unmatched. CDR3: CSASTDRAFVGSPLHF. The CDR3 coding sequence is TGCAGTGCTAGTACGGACAGGGCGTTTGTGGGATCACCCCTCCACTTT.

CDR3 DNA: TGTGCCAGCAGCTCTACAGGGGGGAACGGGGAGCTGTTTTTT. This sequence encodes CASSSTGGNGELFF. The chain recombines TRBV3-1 (or the pseudogene TRBV3-2) with TRBJ2-2; 8 nucleotides line up with TRBD1. Trimming removed 5 bases from V and 7 bases from J; junction bases left unmatched: 6. Germline V gene sequence: CDR1 LGHDT, CDR2 YNNKEL (reference sequence). The CDR3 length is 14 residues.

The chain combines TRBV28 with TRBJ1-1; 9 positions match TRBD1. The CDR3 extends over 14 amino acids. V lost 5 bases and J lost 1; bases outside the gene matches: 2. Germline V lookup: CDR1 MDHEN, CDR2 SYDVKM. The CDR3 sequence: CASSVGQGNTEAFF. The CDR3 DNA reads as TGTGCCAGCAGTGTGGGACAGGGGAACACTGAAGCTTTCTTT.

This chain connects TRBV7-2 to TRBJ2-3, with 11 bases matching TRBD2. With V trimmed by 5 bases and J by 1 base, 8 bases remained unmatched. Germline V CDR1 and CDR2: SGHTA, FQGNSA. The CDR3 has 17 residues. CDR3 amino acids: CASSPGSGRAGTDTQYF. CDR3 DNA sequence: TGTGCCAGCAGCCCCGGTAGCGGGAGGGCCGGCACAGATACGCAGTATTTT.